This passage covers 17 T cell receptor beta chains from one sample sequenced in a study of cytomegalovirus exposure and HLA in healthy donors. TCRdb keeps only in-frame clones here, not all; method: immunoSEQ multiplex PCR. The sample holds some 90,000 clones, 96% seen once. The sequenced sample was PBMCs. These receptors all come from a man younger than 35 in good health and CMV-seronegative.

The rearrangement joins TRBV5-4 to TRBJ1-1; no firm D call. Per germline, CDR1 SGHNT and CDR2 YYREEE (reference sequence). There are 13 residues in the CDR3. V gave up 0 bases and J gave up 6 bases, with 9 bases separating them. The chain's CDR3 is CASSLARNAEAFF. The CDR3 nucleotides are TGTGCCAGCAGCTTGGCCAGGAATGCTGAAGCTTTCTTT. Full variable domain (missing parts from reference TRBV5-4 and TRBJ1-1): ETGVTQSPTHLIKTRGQQVTLRCSSQSGHNTVSWYQQALGQGPQFIFQYYREEENGRGNFPPRFSGLQFPNYSSELNVNALELDDSALYLCASSLARNAEAFFGQGTRLTVV.

This rearrangement joins TRBV11-3 to TRBJ2-3, with 8 bases identical to TRBD2. J lost 2 bases, V lost 0 bases, and 4 bases had no gene match. The CDR3 is made up of 16 amino acids. Per germline, CDR1 SGHNT and CDR2 YENEEA. The CDR3 protein is CASSLEVAGHTDTQYF. CDR3 coding DNA: TGTGCCAGCAGCTTAGAGGTAGCGGGGCACACAGATACGCAGTATTTT.

This chain links TRBV29-1 with TRBJ2-3, with TRBD1 matching over 11 bases. This CDR3 spans 12 amino acids. Germline V gene data show CDR1 as SQVTM and CDR2 as ANQGSEA. V lost 6 bases and J lost 6; bases outside the gene matches: 2. The CDR3 here is CSVDRGQDTQYF. The CDR3 DNA is TGCAGCGTGGACAGGGGGCAGGATACGCAGTATTTT.

This chain connects TRBV5-1 to TRBJ2-5; TRBD1 matches 7 bases. V dropped 5 bases and J dropped 1; count of bases not matched to a gene: 8. The CDR3 totals 15 residues. Germline CDR1 SGHRS, CDR2 YFSETQ. The chain's CDR3 is CASREMGQTQETQYF. Written as DNA, the CDR3 is TGCGCCAGCAGGGAAATGGGACAGACCCAAGAGACCCAGTACTTC.

This chain connects TRBV30 to TRBJ2-1; 7 bases are shared with TRBD2. V trimming: 4 bases; J trimming: 0 bases; junction bases outside the gene matches: 3. The CDR3 sequence is 14 residues long. Germline CDR1 and CDR2: GTSNPN and SVGIG (reference sequence). The CDR3 DNA sequence: TGTGCCTGGACGGGCGGGAGCTCCTACAATGAGCAGTTCTTC. It yields the protein CAWTGGSSYNEQFF.

V is TRBV25-1 and J is TRBJ2-2; TRBD1 matches at 7 bases. The V and J ends lost 4 bases and 6 bases, in that order; junction bases with no gene match: 5. Per the germline V gene, CDR1 is MGHDK and CDR2 is SYGVNS. The CDR3 runs 14 residues. For the CDR3, the DNA is TGTGCCAGCAGTGCGCGACAGGGAGCCGGGGAGCTGTTTTTT. It translates to CASSARQGAGELFF.

The chain has TRBV7-2 and TRBJ2-3; 8 bases are shared with TRBD1. This CDR3 contains 17 residues. Germline V CDR1 and CDR2: SGHTA, FQGNSA. Trimming took 4 bases from V and 4 from J; bases not matched to a gene: 13. The CDR3: CASSSPARDRFPDTQYF. The CDR3 nucleotides are TGTGCCAGCAGCTCACCGGCTAGGGACAGGTTTCCAGATACGCAGTATTTT.

This chain links TRBV6-6 with TRBJ1-4, with TRBD1 matching over 7 bases. The CDR3 totals 14 residues. After removal of 2 bases from V and 8 bases from J, the junction contained 5 bases not matched to a gene. In germline, CDR1 is MNHNY, CDR2 SVGAGI (reference sequence). CDR3 in amino acids: CASSYRGGNEKLFF. CDR3 nucleotides: TGTGCCAGCAGTTACCGAGGGGGCAACGAAAAACTGTTTTTT.

V gene TRBV28 combines with J gene TRBJ2-5; tentatively, D is TRBD2 (6 bases). Germline CDR1 reads MDHEN; CDR2 reads SYDVKM. The CDR3 loop spans 15 amino acids. V was shortened by 3 bases and J by 0 bases, with 11 bases between the two germline ends. The CDR3 nucleotides are TGTGCCAGCAGTTTCGGGCGGGGCTACCAAGAGACCCAGTACTTC. Translated: CASSFGRGYQETQYF.

This chain links TRBV27 with TRBJ2-7, with 14 bases lining up with TRBD2. V shed 8 bases and J 2 bases; nucleotides not matched to a gene: 5. The germline V gene has CDR1 MNHEY and CDR2 SMNVEV (reference sequence). The CDR3 has 15 residues. Written as DNA, the CDR3 is TGTGCCAGCGGGACTAGCGGGAGTATCCCCTACGAGCAGTACTTC. Its translation is CASGTSGSIPYEQYF.

This chain links TRBV28 with TRBJ1-1; possibly TRBD1 for D (6 bases). The CDR3 totals 16 residues. The V gene's germline CDR1 is MDHEN and CDR2 SYDVKM. Trimming removed 7 bases at V and 1 base at J, with 19 bases between. CDR3 in DNA: TGTGCCAGCACCCCATGGGGGGGGCGCCGGAACACTGAAGCTTTCTTT. Its translation: CASTPWGGRRNTEAFF.

V and J are TRBV10-3 and TRBJ2-7; 9 bases fit TRBD1. V shed 10 bases, J shed 4 bases, and the junction held 11 bases outside the gene matches. Germline values: CDR1 ENHRY, CDR2 SYGVKD. The CDR3 has 14 amino acids. As DNA, the CDR3 is TGTGCCAGTATTAGGGACAGGGCGCAATACGAGCAGTACTTC. It specifies CASIRDRAQYEQYF.

The chain employs TRBV27 and TRBJ2-3; weak D call: TRBD2 (6 bases). The germline gives CDR1 MNHEY, CDR2 SMNVEV (reference sequence). CDR3 length: 15 amino acids. The V end was cut by 3 bases, the J end by 2 bases, with 12 bases between. The DNA of the CDR3 is TGTGCCAGCAGTTTCCAGCGGGCACACACAGATACGCAGTATTTT. Translating gives CASSFQRAHTDTQYF.

This clone came up a few times. This chain connects TRBV4-1 to TRBJ2-2; 12 nucleotides align to TRBD2. CDR3 length equals 19 residues. V trimming: 1 base; J trimming: 3 bases; junction bases outside the gene matches: 9. Germline-derived CDR1 and CDR2 are MGHRA and YSYEKL. The CDR3 bases are TGCGCCAGCAGCCAAGGCAGGATCAGACTAGCGGGGGACACCGGGGAGCTGTTTTTT. It yields the protein CASSQGRIRLAGDTGELFF.

This chain connects TRBV9 to TRBJ2-7; tentative D call: TRBD1 (5 bases). The germline V gene encodes CDR1 SGDLS and CDR2 YYNGEE. This CDR3 contains 14 residues. V lost 2 bases, J lost 2 bases, and 11 bases lay in between. The CDR3 DNA sequence: TGTGCCAGCAGCGTTTCAACAGGTCCCTACGAGCAGTACTTC. It yields the protein CASSVSTGPYEQYF.

The chain couples TRBV5-4 to TRBJ1-5, with D tentatively TRBD1 (5 bases). This CDR3 contains 16 residues. V lost 4 bases and J lost 0, with 14 bases in between. The germline CDR1 and CDR2 sequences are SGHNT and YYREEE (reference sequence). Here the CDR3 DNA reads TGTGCCAGCAGCCACGGGGGGGGAGATAGCAATCAGCCCCAGCATTTT. Its protein product is CASSHGGGDSNQPQHF.

The V call is TRBV4-3, the J call TRBJ1-3; unclear D gene. The germline V gene encodes CDR1 LGHNA and CDR2 YSLEER. Trimming stripped 3 bases from V and 0 bases from J, with 15 bases between. CDR3 length: 17 amino acids. The CDR3 nucleotides read TGCGCCAGCAGCCAGACGACGGGAGATGACTCTGGAAACACCATATATTTT. It yields the protein CASSQTTGDDSGNTIYF.